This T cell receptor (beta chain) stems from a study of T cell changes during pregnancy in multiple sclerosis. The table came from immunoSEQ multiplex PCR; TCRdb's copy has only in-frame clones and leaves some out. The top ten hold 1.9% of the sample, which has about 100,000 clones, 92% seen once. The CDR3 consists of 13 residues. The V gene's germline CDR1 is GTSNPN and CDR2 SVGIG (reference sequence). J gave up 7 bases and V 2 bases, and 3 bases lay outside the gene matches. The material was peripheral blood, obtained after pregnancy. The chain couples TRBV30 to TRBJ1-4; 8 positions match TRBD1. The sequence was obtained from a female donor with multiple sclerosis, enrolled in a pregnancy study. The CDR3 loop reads CAWSYRGSEKLFF. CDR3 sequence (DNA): TGTGCCTGGAGTTACAGGGGGAGTGAAAAACTGTTTTTT.